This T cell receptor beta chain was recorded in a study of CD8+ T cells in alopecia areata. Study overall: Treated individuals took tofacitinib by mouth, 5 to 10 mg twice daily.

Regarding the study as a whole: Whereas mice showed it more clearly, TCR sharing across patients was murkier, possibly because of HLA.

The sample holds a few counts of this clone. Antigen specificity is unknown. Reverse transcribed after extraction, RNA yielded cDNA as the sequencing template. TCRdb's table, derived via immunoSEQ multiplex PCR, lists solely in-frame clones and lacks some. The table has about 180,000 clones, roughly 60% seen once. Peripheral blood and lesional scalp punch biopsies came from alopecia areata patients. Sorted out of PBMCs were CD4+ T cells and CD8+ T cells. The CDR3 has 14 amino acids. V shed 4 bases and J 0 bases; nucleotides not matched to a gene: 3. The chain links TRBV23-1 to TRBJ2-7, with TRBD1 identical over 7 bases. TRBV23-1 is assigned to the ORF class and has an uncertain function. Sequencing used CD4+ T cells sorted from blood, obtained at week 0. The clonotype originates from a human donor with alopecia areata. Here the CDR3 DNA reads TGCGCCAGCAGTCTGCGACAGGGCTCCTACGAGCAGTACTTC. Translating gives CASSLRQGSYEQYF.